One and the same sample provided the 5 T cell receptor beta chains below, sequenced in a study of cytomegalovirus exposure and HLA in healthy donors. Vbeta (60) and Jbeta (13) primers were used in the PCR. Clones were read by immunoSEQ multiplex PCR, and TCRdb kept only the in-frame ones, dropping some. The sample has approximately 160,000 clones, around two thirds seen once. Material for sequencing was PBMCs. These TCRs come from a man aged 50-59 years in good health and CMV-seronegative.

The chain joins TRBV10-2 to TRBJ2-3; 7 positions agree with TRBD2. Trimming took 7 bases from V and 1 from J; bases not matched to a gene: 17. CDR3 size: 18 residues. Germline loops: CDR1 WSHSY, CDR2 SAAADI. The CDR3 sequence is CASIPGSGAISGTDTQYF. For the CDR3, the DNA is TGCGCCAGCATCCCGGGCAGCGGGGCTATTTCTGGCACAGATACGCAGTATTTT.

This clone turned up a few times. This chain connects TRBV2 to TRBJ2-5, with TRBD2 identical over 10 bases. CDR3 length: 15 residues. V shed 6 bases, J shed 7 bases, and the junction held 11 bases outside the gene matches. The V gene's germline CDR1 is SNHLY and CDR2 FYNNEI. In nucleotides, the CDR3 is TGTGCCAGCAGCCCCGAGCGGGGGGGTTCTTGGACCCAGTACTTC. Its protein is CASSPERGGSWTQYF. The whole variable domain, remainder taken from reference TRBV2 and TRBJ2-5, is EPEVTQTPSHQVTQMGQEVILRCVPISNHLYFYWYRQILGQKVEFLVSFYNNEISEKSEIFDDQFSVERPDGSNFTLKIRSTKLEDSAMYFCASSPERGGSWTQYFGPGTRLLVL.

The chain is built from TRBV6-1 and TRBJ1-1, with a weak D call TRBD1 (5 bases). CDR1 is MNHNS and CDR2 is SASEGT in the germline V gene. The CDR3 totals 14 residues. V gave up 5 bases and J gave up 0 bases, with 10 bases separating them. CDR3 sequence (DNA): TGTGCCAGCAGTCCCTGGGGCTTGAACACTGAAGCTTTCTTT. Its translation is CASSPWGLNTEAFF.

This clone was detected only a few times. The V and J genes are TRBV11-1 and TRBJ2-7; the match to TRBD2 covers 12 bases. The CDR3 runs 15 residues. The V segment lost 5 bases and the J segment 4 bases; nucleotides outside the gene matches: 6. Germline V gene lookup returns CDR1 SGHAT and CDR2 FQDESV (reference sequence). CDR3 DNA: TGTGCCAGCAGCCATACTAGCGGGGGGCTTTACGAGCAGTACTTC. This codes for CASSHTSGGLYEQYF.

This clone has more than one count but fewer than ten. V usage is TRBV11-1 and J usage is TRBJ2-1; tentative D call: TRBD1 (6 bases). Germline V lookup: CDR1 SGHAT, CDR2 FQDESV (reference sequence). This CDR3 region has 16 residues. Trimming stripped 1 base from V and 4 bases from J, with 14 bases between. CDR3 sequence (DNA): TGTGCCAGCAGCTTAGTCTGGGACACGATTTACAATGAGCAGTTCTTC. Translating gives CASSLVWDTIYNEQFF. The variable domain in full, completed from reference TRBV11-1 and TRBJ2-1, reads EAEVAQSPRYKITEKSQAVAFWCDPISGHATLYWYRQILGQGPELLVQFQDESVVDDSQLPKDRFSAERLKGVDSTLKIQPAELGDSAMYLCASSLVWDTIYNEQFFGPGTRLTVL.